This T cell receptor beta chain was profiled in a study of blood T cells in healthy people across ages. This clonotype was counted a few times. Staff drew roughly 10 milliliters of peripheral blood from each donor. They isolated at least 7 million PBMCs from each sample. Per sample, at least 5 micrograms of total RNA were extracted. This CDR3 is 15 amino acids long. Germline V gene lookup returns CDR1 ENHRY and CDR2 SYGVKD. Germline trimming cut 6 bases from V and 1 base from J; bases unmatched to any gene: 6. With a J-beta primer mix and a sample-barcoded 5' primer, a second PCR ran 7 to 11 cycles. Each cDNA molecule, via a template-switch adaptor with 12 random nucleotides, was tagged. One entry per CDR3 protein results from TCRdb running MiXCR on the 5' RACE reads. The sample lists 710,000 or so distinct CDR3 sequences, roughly 32% occurring once.

Input material: blood. The clonotype comes from an elderly woman in good health. The rearrangement joins TRBV10-3 to TRBJ1-1, with 9 bases identical to TRBD1. CDR3 loop: CAIRPAGQGNTEAFF. The CDR3 bases are TGTGCCATCAGACCAGCGGGACAGGGGAACACTGAAGCTTTCTTT.